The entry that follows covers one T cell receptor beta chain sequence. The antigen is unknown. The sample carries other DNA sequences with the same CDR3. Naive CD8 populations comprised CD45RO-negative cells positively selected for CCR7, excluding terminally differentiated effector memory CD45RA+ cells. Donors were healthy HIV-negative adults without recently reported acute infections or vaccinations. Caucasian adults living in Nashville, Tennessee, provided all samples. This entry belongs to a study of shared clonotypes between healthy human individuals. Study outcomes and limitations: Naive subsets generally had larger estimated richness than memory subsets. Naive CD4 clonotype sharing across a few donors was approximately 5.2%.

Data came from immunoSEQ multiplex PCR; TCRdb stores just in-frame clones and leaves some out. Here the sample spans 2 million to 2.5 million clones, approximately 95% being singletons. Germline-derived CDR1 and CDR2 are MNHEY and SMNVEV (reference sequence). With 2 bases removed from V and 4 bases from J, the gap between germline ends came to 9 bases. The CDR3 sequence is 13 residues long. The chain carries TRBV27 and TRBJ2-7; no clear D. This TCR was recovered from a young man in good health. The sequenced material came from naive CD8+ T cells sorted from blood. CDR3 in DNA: TGTGCCAGCAGTTTAGGTTTGGCGTACGAGCAGTACTTC. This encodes CASSLGLAYEQYF.